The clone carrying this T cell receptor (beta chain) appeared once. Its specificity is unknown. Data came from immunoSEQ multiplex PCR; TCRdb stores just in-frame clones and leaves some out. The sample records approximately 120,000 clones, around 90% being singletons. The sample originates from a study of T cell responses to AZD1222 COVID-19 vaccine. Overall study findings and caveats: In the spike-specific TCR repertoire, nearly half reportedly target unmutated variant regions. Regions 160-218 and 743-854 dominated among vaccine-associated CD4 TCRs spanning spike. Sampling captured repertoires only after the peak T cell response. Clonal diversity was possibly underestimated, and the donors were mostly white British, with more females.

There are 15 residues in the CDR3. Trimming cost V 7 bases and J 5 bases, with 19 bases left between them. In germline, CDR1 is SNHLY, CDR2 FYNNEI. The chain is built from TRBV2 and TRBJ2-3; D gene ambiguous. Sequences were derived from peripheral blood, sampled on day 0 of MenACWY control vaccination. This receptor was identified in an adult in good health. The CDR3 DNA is TGTGCCAGCACAACCGCGGCCGGGTGGGGAGATACGCAGTATTTT. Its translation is CASTTAAGWGDTQYF.